The 9 T cell receptor beta chains given below trace back to one sample, sequenced in a study of a mutant IDH1 vaccine in newly diagnosed glioma. The protocol was immunoSEQ multiplex PCR, while the TCRdb copy is restricted to in-frame clones and leaves out a portion. The table shows some 31,000 clones, with around 82% occurring only once. Time point in this sample: week 47, end of study. The investigators gave 300 ug of mutant IDH1 20-mer peptide in each vaccine dose, together with topical imiquimod. The antigens these receptors bind are not known. Source: PBMCs, taken from a glioma patient whose treatment included an IDH1 peptide vaccine. These receptors all stem from a man under 40 with glioma.

The chain has TRBV7-6 and TRBJ2-2, with D uncertain. Germline lookup yields CDR1 SGHVS and CDR2 FNYEAQ. The CDR3 contains 14 residues. Trimming stripped 0 bases from V and 2 bases from J, with 4 bases between. In DNA form, the CDR3 reads TGTGCCAGCAGCTTAGCTGGAAACACCGGGGAGCTGTTTTTT. Translation gives CASSLAGNTGELFF.

The V and J genes are TRBV18 and TRBJ1-2, with a tentative D call TRBD1 (6 bases). With 4 bases removed from V and 6 bases from J, the gap between germline ends came to 27 bases. CDR1 is KGHSH and CDR2 is LQKENI in the germline V gene. The CDR3 is 18 amino acids. The CDR3: CASSRYSLQGGRGDGYTF. CDR3 sequence (DNA): TGTGCCAGCTCACGCTACAGCCTACAGGGCGGACGTGGAGATGGCTACACCTTC.

The rearrangement links TRBV7-7 to TRBJ1-4, with D maybe TRBD1 (5 bases). Trimming shortened V by 2 bases and J by 5 bases, and 9 bases separated the two germline ends. This CDR3 has 14 amino acids. Germline V gene sequence: CDR1 SSHAT, CDR2 FNYEAQ (reference sequence). CDR3 DNA sequence: TGTGCCAGCAGCTTAACTGCAGGGAATGAAAAACTGTTTTTT. It is translated as CASSLTAGNEKLFF.

The rearrangement links TRBV5-6 to TRBJ2-5; TRBD1 might be the D (5 bases). Germline V gene lookup returns CDR1 SGHDT and CDR2 YYEEEE. Between the trimmed V and J ends, which lost 5 bases and 4 bases, there was a span of 21 bases. This CDR3 is built from 16 residues. The DNA of the CDR3 is TGTGCCAGCAGACATTGGGCAATCCAAAGGGGAGAGACCCAGTACTTC. Its translation: CASRHWAIQRGETQYF. The full variable domain, completed using reference TRBV5-6 and TRBJ2-5, is DAGVTQSPTHLIKTRGQQVTLRCSPKSGHDTVSWYQQALGQGPQFIFQYYEEEERQRGNFPDRFSGHQFPNYSSELNVNALLLGDSALYLCASRHWAIQRGETQYFGPGTRLLVL.

The V and J genes are TRBV14 and TRBJ2-1; the D call may be TRBD1 or TRBD2 (5 bases each). The germline V and J ends were trimmed by 3 bases and 4 bases, with 13 bases remaining between them. Germline assignment: CDR1 SGHDN and CDR2 FVKESK. The CDR3 loop spans 15 amino acids. The CDR3 is CASSQTLGAYNEQFF. CDR3 nucleotide sequence: TGTGCCAGCAGCCAGACCCTCGGGGCGTACAATGAGCAGTTCTTC.

The V gene is TRBV6-5, the J gene TRBJ1-2, with unresolved D. The CDR3 runs to 12 residues. Between the trimmed V and J ends, which lost 6 bases and 4 bases, there was a span of 9 bases. Looked up from germline, CDR1 is MNHEY and CDR2 is SVGAGI. The DNA for the CDR3 is TGTGCCAGCAGCCCTCTAGGCTATGGCTACACCTTC. Translated: CASSPLGYGYTF.

The sample holds a few counts of this clone. The rearrangement links TRBV9 to TRBJ1-5; D gene ambiguous. The V end lost 0 bases, the J end lost 5 bases, and 6 bases lay between the germline ends. This CDR3 has 13 amino acids. CDR1 and CDR2 (germline): SGDLS, YYNGEE. CDR3 region: CASSVGFDQPQHF. The CDR3 bases are TGTGCCAGCAGCGTAGGGTTTGATCAGCCCCAGCATTTT. The whole variable domain, filled in from reference TRBV9 and TRBJ1-5, reads DSGVTQTPKHLITATGQRVTLRCSPRSGDLSVYWYQQSLDQGLQFLIQYYNGEERAKGNILERFSAQQFPDLHSELNLSSLELGDSALYFCASSVGFDQPQHFGDGTRLSIL.

The chain has TRBV5-4 and TRBJ2-5, with TRBD1 as a possible D gene (6 bases). The CDR3 loop spans 16 amino acids. The germline gives CDR1 SGHNT, CDR2 YYREEE (reference sequence). V was clipped by 0 bases and J by 2 bases, with 14 bases between them. This CDR3 is CASSLGSGHQQETQYF. As DNA, the CDR3 is TGTGCCAGCAGCTTGGGCTCGGGACACCAACAAGAGACCCAGTACTTC. The variable domain in full, completed from reference TRBV5-4 and TRBJ2-5, reads ETGVTQSPTHLIKTRGQQVTLRCSSQSGHNTVSWYQQALGQGPQFIFQYYREEENGRGNFPPRFSGLQFPNYSSELNVNALELDDSALYLCASSLGSGHQQETQYFGPGTRLLVL.

This clone was picked up a small number of times. The chain employs TRBV28 and TRBJ1-4; 7 bases are a match to TRBD1. Unmatched junction bases numbered 7, after V lost 3 bases and J lost 6 bases. CDR1 and CDR2 (germline): MDHEN, SYDVKM. This CDR3 spans 15 amino acids. CDR3 in amino acids: CASSFLGDSDEKLFF. CDR3 DNA: TGTGCCAGCAGTTTTCTCGGGGACAGTGATGAAAAACTGTTTTTT.